This T cell receptor beta chain was identified in a study of Graves' ophthalmopathy and Graves' hyperthyroidism. For repertoire sequencing, the TCR beta CDR3 regions were amplified from RNA transcripts. Amplification began with first-round RT-PCR using HTBI primers, then second-round multiplex PCR was performed. MiXCR, applied by TCRdb to the multiplex PCR reads, yields one record per CDR3 protein. The sample lists roughly 410,000 distinct CDR3 sequences; 15% were seen once. The CDR3 length is 15 residues. The germline V gene encodes CDR1 MNHEY and CDR2 SVGEGT. Trimming cost V 6 bases and J 4 bases, with 15 bases left between them.

Sequencing was performed on peripheral blood. The chain combines TRBV6-2 or TRBV6-3 with TRBJ2-2; D may be TRBD2 (5 bases). This clonotype was obtained from a woman aged 18-30 years with stable Graves' hyperthyroidism. CDR3 protein: CASRDPGGGTGELFF. In nucleotides, the CDR3 is TGTGCCAGCAGGGACCCAGGAGGCGGCACCGGGGAGCTGTTTTTT.